This T cell receptor (beta chain) was found in a study of CD8 T cells in Susac syndrome. Overall study context: At the time of blood draw, patients with Susac syndrome were therapy-naive, receiving corticosteroids, or receiving intravenous immunoglobulin alone.

V lost 3 bases and J 1 base, leaving 10 bases between the germline ends. Germline loops: CDR1 SGDLS, CDR2 YYNGEE. CDR3 length: 14 residues. cDNA came from 0.5 to 1 ug RNA primed by random hexamers. MiXCR, applied by TCRdb to the immunoSEQ multiplex PCR reads, yields one record per CDR3 protein. This table has roughly 220,000 distinct CDR3 sequences, roughly 93% appearing once. This receptor was obtained from a human donor with Susac syndrome. The sequencing input was CD4+ T cells from PBMCs. The chain uses TRBV9 and TRBJ2-5; D perhaps matches TRBD1 (5 bases). Written as DNA, the CDR3 is TGTGCCAGCAGCGCCTTAGGGGTCCAAGAGACCCAGTACTTC. Its translation: CASSALGVQETQYF.